The clone carrying this TCR beta chain occurred many times. TCRdb re-called the RT-PCR reads through MiXCR, storing one row per CDR3 protein. The data hold more than 550,000 distinct CDR3 sequences, with about 10% observed a single time. The sample originates from a study of response to subunit inactivated influenza vaccine. This CDR3 has 14 amino acids. V lost 4 bases to trimming and J lost 4 bases; unmatched junction nucleotides: 4. Germline V gene data show CDR1 as SGHRS and CDR2 as YFSETQ. This sample also belongs to another study, concerning T cells expressing NK-cell markers. This second study says: It was by 5'RACE template switching with UMIs that TCR beta cDNA was made. Just one sequenced donor of eight was HCMV-seronegative, while seven were seropositive. Among four donors, these clonotypes also ranked first in the CD3+CD56-NKG2C+ fraction. It was still unclear whether expanded NKG2C+ T cell clones were HCMV specific.

This chain joins TRBV5-1 and TRBJ2-3; the match to TRBD1 covers 9 bases. This TCR derives from a man over 45 who received an inactivated influenza vaccine. The sequencing here drew on PBMCs from blood, taken on the day of vaccination. In DNA, the CDR3 is TGCGCCAGCAGCGTGGACAGGGGAGCAGATACGCAGTATTTT. This gives the protein CASSVDRGADTQYF.